The 8 T cell receptor beta chains below come from one sample, sequenced in a study of control samples from healthy donors and cancer patients. Profiled with immunoSEQ multiplex PCR; TCRdb holds only in-frame clones, not every one. The repertoire includes over 150,000 clones, roughly 95% of them detected once, and approximately 1% sits in the top ten. Material: blood. These TCRs come from a woman in her twenties or thirties in good health.

This sequence joins TRBV19 and TRBJ2-3, with D perhaps TRBD1 (6 bases). Per germline, CDR1 LNHDA and CDR2 SQIVND (reference sequence). This CDR3 spans 15 amino acids. V lost 10 bases and J 0 bases, leaving 17 bases between the germline ends. The CDR3 is CATGQYASSTDTQYF. CDR3 in DNA: TGTGCCACCGGACAGTACGCCTCTAGCACAGATACGCAGTATTTT.

The chain employs TRBV4-1 and TRBJ2-3; a weak D match, TRBD1 (6 bases). The CDR3 extends over 16 amino acids. The V and J ends lost 3 bases and 0 bases respectively, with 13 bases between them. Germline CDR1 is MGHRA and CDR2 is YSYEKL. The CDR3 region is CASSHPRGPSTDTQYF. Written as DNA, the CDR3 is TGCGCCAGCAGCCACCCCAGGGGACCTAGCACAGATACGCAGTATTTT.

V gene TRBV28 combines with J gene TRBJ1-4, with 11 bases fitting TRBD1. The J segment lost 8 bases and the V segment lost 4 bases, leaving 9 bases of the junction unmatched. In germline, CDR1 is MDHEN, CDR2 SYDVKM. This CDR3 spans 16 amino acids. CDR3 DNA: TGTGCCAGCAGTTCAGGACAGGGGGCAGTAGGGGAAAAACTGTTTTTT. Translating it yields CASSSGQGAVGEKLFF.

This clone was counted a few times. J is TRBJ2-3 and V is TRBV28; 14 nucleotides align to TRBD2. J was trimmed by 4 bases and V by 4 bases; bases with no gene match: 10. The CDR3 contains 18 residues. Looked up from germline, CDR1 is MDHEN and CDR2 is SYDVKM. CDR3 sequence (DNA): TGTGCCAGCAGTTCCCTGACTAGCGGGGGGGCCATCGCAGATACGCAGTATTTT. It translates to CASSSLTSGGAIADTQYF.

This rearrangement joins TRBV9 to TRBJ1-1, with a possible D match to TRBD1 (6 bases). Trimming shortened V by 4 bases and J by 8 bases, and 15 bases separated the two germline ends. Germline CDR1 and CDR2: SGDLS and YYNGEE. This CDR3 region has 13 residues. CDR3 region: CASSRGGAREAFF. DNA of the CDR3: TGTGCCAGCAGCCGTGGGGGGGCTCGGGAAGCTTTCTTT. Variable domain in full (rest from reference TRBV9 and TRBJ1-1): DSGVTQTPKHLITATGQRVTLRCSPRSGDLSVYWYQQSLDQGLQFLIQYYNGEERAKGNILERFSAQQFPDLHSELNLSSLELGDSALYFCASSRGGAREAFFGQGTRLTVV.

The V and J genes are TRBV19 and TRBJ2-1; D is ambiguous. From germline, CDR1 is LNHDA and CDR2 SQIVND (reference sequence). This CDR3 contains 15 residues. Trimming took off 0 bases at V and 7 bases at J, with 13 bases between the two ends. Written as DNA, the CDR3 is TGTGCCAGTAGTATAGATGGCGGAGCATGGAATGAGCAGTTCTTC. Its protein product is CASSIDGGAWNEQFF. Combining the CDR3 with reference TRBV19 and TRBJ2-1 gives the whole variable domain DGGITQSPKYLFRKEGQNVTLSCEQNLNHDAMYWYRQDPGQGLRLIYYSQIVNDFQKGDIAEGYSVSREKKESFPLTVTSAQKNPTAFYLCASSIDGGAWNEQFFGPGTRLTVL.

Here the CDR3 reads CASSIAENYGYTF. The CDR3 DNA reads TGTGCCAGTAGTATCGCAGAAAACTATGGCTACACCTTC. The rearrangement links TRBV19 to TRBJ1-2; no clear D gene. Deletions cut 3 bases from V and 2 bases from J, with 7 bases between. Germline loops: CDR1 LNHDA, CDR2 SQIVND (reference sequence). The CDR3 consists of 13 residues.

V usage is TRBV5-1 and J usage is TRBJ1-6; possible D gene TRBD1, 6 bases. Per the germline V gene, CDR1 is SGHRS and CDR2 is YFSETQ. The CDR3 loop spans 16 amino acids. Trimming left V 3 bases short and J 9 bases short, with 19 bases between. The CDR3 region has the DNA TGCGCCAGCAGCTGGGCGGCCAGGGGAAGTAGTTCACCCCTCCACTTT. Translating gives CASSWAARGSSSPLHF. Using reference TRBV5-1 and TRBJ1-6 for the parts outside the CDR3, the full variable domain is KAGVTQTPRYLIKTRGQQVTLSCSPISGHRSVSWYQQTPGQGLQFLFEYFSETQRNKGNFPGRFSGRQFSNSRSEMNVSTLELGDSALYLCASSWAARGSSSPLHFGNGTRLTVT.